The sequence of this TCR beta chain was determined in a study of CD8 T cells in Susac syndrome (dated by TCRdb to the late 2010s). As for the study more broadly: Repertoire sequencing was used to test whether CD8+ T cell activation and differentiation in Susac syndrome was antigen driven. The study compared CD8+ T cell repertoire clonality among 12 healthy donors, around 14 Susac syndrome patients and some 16 multiple sclerosis patients.

Peripheral blood CD8+ and CD4+ T cells from healthy donors, Susac syndrome patients and multiple sclerosis patients were profiled using high-throughput TCR beta sequencing. Multiple sclerosis controls were treatment-naive patients with stable or active relapsing-remitting disease fulfilling revised McDonald criteria. Bulk CD8+ and CD4+ T cells were purified magnetically by negative isolation, whereas CD8+ TEMRA cells were enriched by FACS. Blood was drawn into EDTA tubes, processed within 24 hours, and PBMCs were isolated by density gradient centrifugation. PBMCs intended for TCR sequencing were cryopreserved in liquid nitrogen and were subsequently thawed in a 37 degrees C water bath. A purity of at least 90% was achieved for sorted or isolated CD4+, CD8+ and CD8+ TEMRA cells. The CDR3 holds 13 amino acids from the cysteine to the phenylalanine. Left in the record is the CDR3 DNA by itself, 39 bases read in frame from the first base. V gives up 7 bases and J gives up 1 base, and the segment between their germline ends measures 10 bases.

RNA was extracted using the RNeasy kit, and about 0.45 to 1 ug of the RNA was reverse transcribed with random hexamers. The immunoSEQ multiplex PCR assay, which covers 54 Vbeta and 13 Jbeta segments, was used to amplify TCR beta CDR3 regions. PCR amplification bias was corrected using a synthetic template baseline for primer optimization and computational correction. The original pipeline was this. Reads were assigned to V, D and J genes according to IMGT and analyzed in immunoSEQ Analyzer, with only productive sequences retained. Clonality was calculated as one minus the Shannon entropy normalized by log2 of the number of productive unique sequences. Public and private clones were assessed among the 100 most prevalent clones of each patient and control. A clone was defined as Susac-specific if it was absent from the healthy and MS cohorts, from some 980 published viral clones and from other ImmuneACCESS disease sequences. In TCRdb, the public reads were trimmed at Q25 with fastp and aligned with MiXCR, with productive beta chains retained. CDR3 protein sequences are deduplicated, and each keeps its most common genes and DNA. These V and J calls originate from TCRdb's pipeline instead of the authors' own analysis. This sample gives 160,000 or so distinct CDR3 sequences in total; roughly 96% of them show up just once. Of the sample, around 0.15% is held by the ten largest clones.

The paper's findings and limits, for the study overall: The study acknowledged that relatively few individuals were included in the TCR sequencing and HLA analysis.

On this clonotype: The antigen this receptor binds is unknown. No much larger clone exists at a distance of one base, and base qualities are not known.

The specimen was CD8+ T cells from PBMCs. This sequence originates from a human donor with multiple sclerosis. The chain employs TRBV12-3 or TRBV12-4 and TRBJ2-5; a weak D assignment points to TRBD1 (6 bases agree). The DNA reads TGTGCCAGCAACAGAGGGGGCCAAGAGACCCAGTACTTC. Its translation reads: CASNRGGQETQYF.